This T cell receptor (beta chain) was recorded in a study of T cells in Graves' hyperthyroidism and ophthalmopathy. Ophthalmopathy cases met thresholds of Clinical Activity Score at least 3, NOSPECS grade at least 4 and duration under 3 months. Uncontrolled infection, other autoimmune disease, pregnancy or lactation excluded patients. The source material, RNA transcripts, was used to amplify TCR beta CDR3 regions. When the TCR CDR3 underwent first-round RT-PCR, the HTBI primer set was used. Via MiXCR, TCRdb re-called the multiplex PCR reads, giving one row per CDR3 protein. The sample has fewer than 450,000 distinct CDR3 sequences, roughly 15% seen once. This clonotype was seen ten or more times. The TCR sequence derives from a woman aged 55 to 70 with Graves' ophthalmopathy. Sequenced: blood.

CDR3 in DNA: TGTGCCAGCAGCTTAGCTAGCGGGAGAGCTGGTACAGATACGCAGTATTTT. Translation: CASSLASGRAGTDTQYF. The chain joins TRBV7-9 to TRBJ2-3; 9 bases agree with TRBD2. Trimming cost V 0 bases and J 3 bases; bases outside gene matches: 7. The germline gives CDR1 SEHNR, CDR2 FQNEAQ (reference sequence). The CDR3 totals 17 residues.